The 13 T cell receptor beta chains reported below all come from one sample, sequenced in a study of cytomegalovirus exposure and HLA in healthy donors. It was with 60 Vbeta and 13 Jbeta primers that the PCR ran. Here immunoSEQ multiplex PCR was the method, and the copy in TCRdb shows in-frame clones only, minus some. Its clone listing holds around 51,000 clones. The sequencing sample was made of PBMCs. These receptors were obtained from a man between 40 and 49 years old in good health and CMV-seropositive.

The V call is TRBV18, the J call TRBJ2-1, with 7 positions matching TRBD2. CDR1 and CDR2 from the germline V gene are KGHSH and LQKENI. This CDR3 has 12 residues. V gave up 3 bases and J gave up 7 bases; unmatched junction bases: 0. In DNA, the CDR3 is TGTGCCAGCTCACCGCGGGAGAATGAGCAGTTCTTC. Residues: CASSPRENEQFF.

The J gene is TRBJ1-5, the V gene TRBV23-1; maybe TRBD1 (5 bases). TRBV23-1 is an ORF; its function is uncertain. V was cut by 0 bases and J by 1 base, with 10 bases left in between. This CDR3 has 16 amino acids. The CDR3 region is CASSQSAGMSNQPQHF. The CDR3, as DNA: TGCGCCAGCAGTCAATCGGCAGGGATGAGCAATCAGCCCCAGCATTTT.

This chain's CDR3 is CASSKGTGGGEQFF. DNA of the CDR3: TGCGCCAGCAGCAAAGGGACAGGGGGCGGTGAGCAGTTCTTC. The rearrangement links TRBV5-1 to TRBJ2-1; TRBD1 matches at 12 bases. CDR1 and CDR2 (germline): SGHRS, YFSETQ. V shed 4 bases and J 9 bases; nucleotides not matched to a gene: 5. The CDR3 spans 14 residues.

This chain connects TRBV19 to TRBJ2-4, with 8 positions matching TRBD1. The CDR3 is made up of 18 amino acids. The germline gives CDR1 LNHDA, CDR2 SQIVND (reference sequence). Trimming removed 5 bases from V and 0 bases from J; junction bases left unmatched: 12. CDR3 sequence reads: CASSSIDRGEGAKNIQYF. As DNA, the CDR3 is TGTGCCAGTAGTTCCATCGACAGGGGAGAGGGAGCCAAAAACATTCAGTACTTC.

The chain has TRBV9 and TRBJ2-7; TRBD1 is a possible D gene (5 bases). The CDR3 runs 13 residues. V lost 0 bases and J 7 bases, leaving 11 bases between the germline ends. Germline loops: CDR1 SGDLS, CDR2 YYNGEE. CDR3 loop: CASSVEGWGEQYF. The CDR3 DNA is TGTGCCAGCAGCGTAGAGGGGTGGGGAGAGCAGTACTTC.

This chain uses TRBV5-1 with TRBJ2-1; 8 bases fit TRBD2. Germline trimming cut 5 bases from V and 7 bases from J; bases unmatched to any gene: 11. Germline CDR1 reads SGHRS; CDR2 reads YFSETQ. CDR3 length: 15 amino acids. CDR3 sequence (DNA): TGCGCCAGCAGTTTGCGCGGGAGGACTGGGAATGAGCAGTTCTTC. Translation: CASSLRGRTGNEQFF.

This CDR3 is CASIGGLAFSNQPQHF. CDR3 in DNA: TGTGCCAGCATAGGAGGTTTAGCGTTTAGCAATCAGCCCCAGCATTTT. This chain joins TRBV28 and TRBJ1-5; D unclear. Germline loops: CDR1 MDHEN, CDR2 SYDVKM. The CDR3 covers 16 residues. The V end lost 7 bases, the J end lost 0 bases, and 16 bases lay between the germline ends.

V usage is TRBV6-5 and J usage is TRBJ2-7; a weak D match, TRBD1 (6 bases). Germline CDR1 and CDR2: MNHEY and SVGAGI. The CDR3 loop spans 14 amino acids. Between the trimmed V and J ends, which lost 1 base and 7 bases, there was a span of 14 bases. The DNA of the CDR3 is TGTGCCAGCAGTTACTTGGACACCCAGGGGGAGCAGTACTTC. This encodes CASSYLDTQGEQYF.

The genes are TRBV28 and TRBJ1-5, with D tentatively TRBD1 (5 bases). V dropped 6 bases and J dropped 2 bases, with 17 bases sitting between them. The CDR3 consists of 16 residues. Germline values: CDR1 MDHEN, CDR2 SYDVKM. The CDR3 here is CASSYPAGQGNQPQHF. CDR3 sequence (DNA): TGTGCCAGCAGCTATCCCGCAGGGCAGGGCAATCAGCCCCAGCATTTT. The whole variable domain, filled in from reference TRBV28 and TRBJ1-5, reads DVKVTQSSRYLVKRTGEKVFLECVQDMDHENMFWYRQDPGLGLRLIYFSYDVKMKEKGDIPEGYSVSREKKERFSLILESASTNQTSMYLCASSYPAGQGNQPQHFGDGTRLSIL.

This sequence joins TRBV5-1 and TRBJ2-7; 10 nucleotides align to TRBD2. The CDR3 covers 16 residues. Germline V gene data show CDR1 as SGHRS and CDR2 as YFSETQ. The trim removed 0 bases at V and 3 bases at J, leaving 6 bases unmatched. The CDR3: CASSLDSPSGSYEQYF. The CDR3 bases are TGCGCCAGCAGCTTGGATTCTCCTAGCGGGAGCTACGAGCAGTACTTC.

This chain connects TRBV9 to TRBJ2-3; 12 bases are a match to TRBD2. The CDR3 is made up of 18 amino acids. V lost 0 bases and J lost 6; bases outside the gene matches: 11. CDR1 and CDR2 (germline): SGDLS, YYNGEE. This chain's CDR3 is CASSVATGTSGPDDTQYF. In DNA form, the CDR3 reads TGTGCCAGCAGCGTAGCTACAGGGACTAGCGGGCCTGACGATACGCAGTATTTT.

The chain is built from TRBV7-8 and TRBJ2-7, with TRBD2 matching over 8 bases. V lost 2 bases, J lost 3 bases, and 6 bases stayed unmatched. The germline CDR1 and CDR2 sequences are SGHVS and FQNEAQ. This CDR3 comprises 15 residues. The CDR3 coding sequence is TGTGCCAGCAGCTTACCGGGACTAGGTGACTACGAGCAGTACTTC. Protein product: CASSLPGLGDYEQYF. The whole variable domain, filled in from reference TRBV7-8 and TRBJ2-7, reads GAGVSQSPRYKVAKRGQDVALRCDPISGHVSLFWYQQALGQGPEFLTYFQNEAQLDKSGLPSDRFFAERPEGSVSTLKIQRTQQEDSAVYLCASSLPGLGDYEQYFGPGTRLTVT.

The chain joins TRBV28 to TRBJ2-1; 10 bases agree with TRBD1. The V and J ends lost 6 bases and 8 bases, in that order; junction bases with no gene match: 16. Looked up from germline, CDR1 is MDHEN and CDR2 is SYDVKM. The CDR3 spans 17 residues. The CDR3 bases are TGTGCCAGCAGCTTGGGGGTTCAGGGACAGGGGAGACATGAGCAGTTCTTC. The encoded protein is CASSLGVQGQGRHEQFF.